The sequence of this T cell receptor beta chain was determined in a study of OX40 agonist ivuxolimab in advanced cancers. In regard to this clone: Its specificity is not known.

Some clones are missing from TCRdb's copy, which holds only in-frame ones; the method was immunoSEQ multiplex PCR. The data hold 15,000 to 20,000 clones, with about 92% observed a single time. Broader study findings: Expanded clones were, on average, more numerous among CD8+ T cells than CD4+.

This sequence was found in an adult with an advanced solid tumor such as melanoma, head and neck, liver or kidney cancer. Sequencing was performed on CD4+ or CD8+ T cells sorted from blood, taken in a trial of the OX40 agonist ivuxolimab.

DNA of the CDR3: TGTGCCACCAGCAGAGATTTAGGGTCTCGAGAGACCCAGTACTTC. Translation: CATSRDLGSRETQYF. V and J are TRBV15 and TRBJ2-5; no clear D gene. Trimming stripped 0 bases from V and 4 bases from J, with 12 bases between. CDR3 length: 15 amino acids. Germline V gives CDR1 LNHNV, CDR2 YYDKDF (reference sequence).